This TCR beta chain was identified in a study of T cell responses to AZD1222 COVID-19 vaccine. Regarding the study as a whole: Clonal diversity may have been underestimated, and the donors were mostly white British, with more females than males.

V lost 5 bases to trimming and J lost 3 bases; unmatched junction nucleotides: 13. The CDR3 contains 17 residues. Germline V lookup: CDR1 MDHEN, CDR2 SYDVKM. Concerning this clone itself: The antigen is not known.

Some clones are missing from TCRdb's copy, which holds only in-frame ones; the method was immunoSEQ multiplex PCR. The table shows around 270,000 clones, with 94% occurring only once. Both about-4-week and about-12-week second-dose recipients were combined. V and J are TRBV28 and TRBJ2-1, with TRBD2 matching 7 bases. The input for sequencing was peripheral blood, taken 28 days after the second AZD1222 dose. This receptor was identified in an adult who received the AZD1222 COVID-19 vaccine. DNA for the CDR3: TGTGCCAGCAGTCCCCGTAGCGGGTTCCCCTACTACAATGAGCAGTTCTTC. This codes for CASSPRSGFPYYNEQFF.